The clone carrying this T cell receptor (beta chain) appeared a few times. One entry per CDR3 protein, called by TCRdb with MiXCR from the 5' RACE reads. Altogether about 110,000 distinct CDR3 sequences are present, around an eighth being singletons, with the ten largest covering 3% to 4.5%. This sample is drawn from a study of early T cells in non-severe SARS-CoV-2 infection. About the research overall: Sequenced bulk RNA came from whole blood that was unsorted, and chains were unpaired.

Germline CDR1 and CDR2: SGHTA and FQGNSA. This CDR3 comprises 15 residues. V trimming: 1 base; J trimming: 6 bases; junction bases outside the gene matches: 3. This sequence originates from an adult who was a healthcare worker with PCR-confirmed SARS-CoV-2 infection or an uninfected control (not recorded which). Here the sequenced sample was whole blood, taken at baseline. The rearrangement uses TRBV7-2 and TRBJ2-3; 11 bases line up with TRBD2. CDR3 in amino acids: CASSLGLAGPDTQYF. CDR3 bases: TGTGCCAGCAGCTTAGGACTAGCGGGACCGGATACGCAGTATTTT.